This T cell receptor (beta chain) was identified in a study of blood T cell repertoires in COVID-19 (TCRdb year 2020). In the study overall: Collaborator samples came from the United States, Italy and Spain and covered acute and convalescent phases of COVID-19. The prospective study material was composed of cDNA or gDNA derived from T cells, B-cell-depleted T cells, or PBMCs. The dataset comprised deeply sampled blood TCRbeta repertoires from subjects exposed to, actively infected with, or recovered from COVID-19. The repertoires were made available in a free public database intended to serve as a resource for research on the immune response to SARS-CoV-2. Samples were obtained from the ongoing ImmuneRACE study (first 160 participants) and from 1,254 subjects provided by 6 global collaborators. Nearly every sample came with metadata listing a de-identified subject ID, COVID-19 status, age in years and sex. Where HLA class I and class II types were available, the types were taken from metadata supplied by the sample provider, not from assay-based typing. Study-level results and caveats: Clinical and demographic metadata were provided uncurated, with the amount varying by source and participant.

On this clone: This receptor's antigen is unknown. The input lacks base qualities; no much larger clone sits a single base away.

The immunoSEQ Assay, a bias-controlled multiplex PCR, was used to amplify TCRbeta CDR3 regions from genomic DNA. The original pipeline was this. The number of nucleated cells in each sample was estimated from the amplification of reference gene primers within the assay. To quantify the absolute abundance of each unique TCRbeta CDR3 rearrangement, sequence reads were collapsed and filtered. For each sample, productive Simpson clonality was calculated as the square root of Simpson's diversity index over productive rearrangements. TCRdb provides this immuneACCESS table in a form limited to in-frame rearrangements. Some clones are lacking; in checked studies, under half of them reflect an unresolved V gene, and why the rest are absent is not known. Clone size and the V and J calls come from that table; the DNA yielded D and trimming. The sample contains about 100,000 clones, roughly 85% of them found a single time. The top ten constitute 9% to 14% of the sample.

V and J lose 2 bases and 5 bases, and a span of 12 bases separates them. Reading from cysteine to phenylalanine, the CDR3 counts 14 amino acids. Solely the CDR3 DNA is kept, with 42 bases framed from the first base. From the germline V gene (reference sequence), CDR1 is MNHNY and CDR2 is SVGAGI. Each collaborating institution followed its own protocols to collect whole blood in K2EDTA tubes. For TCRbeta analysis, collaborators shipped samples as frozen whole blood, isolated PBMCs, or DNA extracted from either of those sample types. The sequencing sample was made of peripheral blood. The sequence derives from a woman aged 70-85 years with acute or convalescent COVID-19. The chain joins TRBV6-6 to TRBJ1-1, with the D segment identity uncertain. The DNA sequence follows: TGTGCCAGCAGTTACAGCACACAGTGGACTGAAGCTTTCTTT. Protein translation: CASSYSTQWTEAFF.